The 2 T cell receptor beta chains reported below all come from one sample, sequenced in a study of blood T cell repertoires in COVID-19. TCRdb keeps only in-frame clones here, not all; method: immunoSEQ multiplex PCR. This repertoire shows about 520,000 clones, approximately 83% found once; its top ten account for approximately 2.9%. The sample comprised peripheral blood. The receptors come from a human donor in a cohort sampled during active COVID-19.

This chain connects TRBV6-2 or TRBV6-3 to TRBJ2-7; 12 nucleotides agree with TRBD1. V shed 5 bases, J shed 6 bases, and the junction held 5 bases outside the gene matches. CDR1 and CDR2 (germline): MNHEY, SVGEGT. The CDR3 is 14 amino acids. The CDR3 here is CASSRDRGPTEQYF. As DNA, the CDR3 is TGTGCCAGCAGTCGGGACAGGGGGCCTACCGAGCAGTACTTC.

The CDR3 is CAWRGRTSGKNEQFF. In nucleotides, the CDR3 is TGTGCCTGGAGGGGACGGACTAGCGGGAAAAATGAGCAGTTCTTC. The chain recombines TRBV30 with TRBJ2-1; 12 bases are a match to TRBD2. Germline V gene sequence: CDR1 GTSNPN, CDR2 SVGIG (reference sequence). Unmatched junction bases numbered 7, after V lost 3 bases and J lost 7 bases. This CDR3 has 15 amino acids.